Listed below are T cell receptor beta chains from one sample, sequenced in a study of shared clonotypes between healthy human individuals. Assay used: immunoSEQ multiplex PCR; TCRdb lists only in-frame clones, some missing. The sample consists of 2,500,000 or so clones, around 92% of them appearing once. Sequencing was carried out using naive CD4+ T cells from PBMCs. The receptor source for this set is a man younger than 30 in good health. Some clones in this sample may be carry-over from other donors' samples. The CDR3 runs from the conserved cysteine through the conserved F or W. D genes are given only for firm matches. Expanded clones get a size class; other rows say once, few or many, or leave the size out.

clone_size	v_call	d_call	j_call	cdr3_nt	cdr3_aa
NA	TRBV19	TRBD1	TRBJ1-1	TGTGCCAGTAGTATTAGGACAGGTGAAGCTTTCTTT	CASSIRTGEAFF
NA	TRBV18	NA	TRBJ1-1	TGTGCCAGCTCACCAATGGCTGAAGCTTTCTTT	CASSPMAEAFF
NA	TRBV5-1	NA	TRBJ1-4	TGCGCCAGCAGAAGCCACCGTTCTCATAATGAAAAACTGTTTTTT	CASRSHRSHNEKLFF
NA	TRBV28	NA	TRBJ2-5	TGTGCCAGCAGTTCCCCCCGCAGTCGAGGGGAGACCCAGTACTTC	CASSSPRSRGETQYF
once	TRBV11-2	NA	TRBJ2-7	TGTGCCAGCAGCTTGGGCGACGAGCAGTACTTC	CASSLGDEQYF
NA	TRBV5-8	NA	TRBJ2-7	TGTGCCAGCAGCGTTAGACAGTCTACCTACGAGCAGTACTTC	CASSVRQSTYEQYF
NA	TRBV5-1	NA	TRBJ2-7	TGCGCCAGCAGCGGCGTCGGGACCTCCTACGAGCAGTACTTC	CASSGVGTSYEQYF
NA	TRBV29-1	TRBD1	TRBJ1-4	TGCAGCGTTGGGGGGCAGGGGGCTGAAAAACTGTTTTTT	CSVGGQGAEKLFF
NA	TRBV28	NA	TRBJ1-2	TGTGCCAGCAGTCGGAATTATGGCTACACCTTC	CASSRNYGYTF
NA	TRBV5-1	NA	TRBJ2-7	TGCGCCAGCAGCTTCGTCAAGGGGGACTCCTACGAGCAGTACTTC	CASSFVKGDSYEQYF
NA	TRBV10-3	TRBD1	TRBJ2-1	TGTGCCATTACCGGGACAGACTACAATGAGCAGTTCTTC	CAITGTDYNEQFF
few	TRBV18	NA	TRBJ1-2	TGTGCCAGCTCACATACGGGACCCTCATATGGCTACACCTTC	CASSHTGPSYGYTF
NA	TRBV15	NA	TRBJ1-5	TGTGCCACCAGCAGAGATGGGGGGATTAAGCCCCAGCATTTT	CATSRDGGIKPQHF
NA	TRBV5-1	TRBD2	TRBJ2-3	TGCGCCAGCTCGGGACTAGCGGGATCAGATACGCAGTATTTT	CASSGLAGSDTQYF
NA	TRBV6-1	NA	TRBJ2-1	TGTGCCAGCAGTGCTGAAGTGAATGGCTTCTTC	CASSAEVNGFF
NA	TRBV27	NA	TRBJ2-7	TGTGCCAGCAGTCCTGGGGGTAGCGGACCCTACGAGCAGTACTTC	CASSPGGSGPYEQYF
NA	TRBV5-1	NA	TRBJ2-5	TGCGCCAGCAGCACCCGACCCAGCTCCCAAGAGACCCAGTACTTC	CASSTRPSSQETQYF
NA	TRBV7-9	NA	TRBJ2-7	TGTGCCAGCAGCCTGCCTAAGGGGAAGGGACCTAGAACCGACGAGCAGTACTTC	CASSLPKGKGPRTDEQYF
NA	TRBV28	NA	TRBJ2-1	TGTGCCAGCAGCCTTTCACCCGGGACTGAGGGGTTCTTC	CASSLSPGTEGFF
NA	TRBV9	NA	TRBJ2-1	TGTGCCAGCAGCGTAGGGATAGGGAATTACAATGAGCAGTTCTTC	CASSVGIGNYNEQFF
NA	TRBV5-1	NA	TRBJ2-5	TGCGCCAGCAGCTTAGGGTTTGGGGGTGAGACCCAGTACTTC	CASSLGFGGETQYF
NA	TRBV9	NA	TRBJ2-7	TGTGCCAGCAGCGTAGCTATGAGGAGCAGCCACGGCGAGCAGTACTTC	CASSVAMRSSHGEQYF
NA	TRBV11-2	NA	TRBJ1-3	TGTGCCAGCAGCTTCTCTGGAAACACCATATATTTT	CASSFSGNTIYF
NA	TRBV30	NA	TRBJ1-2	TGTGCCTGGAACGTCGACAGATACTATGGCTACACCTTC	CAWNVDRYYGYTF
NA	TRBV6-5	NA	TRBJ1-1	TGTGCCAGCGGTGAGGGGACTACTGAAGCTTTCTTT	CASGEGTTEAFF
NA	TRBV7-3	TRBD1	TRBJ2-1	TGTGCCAGCAGCCTTCTACCAGGGGGACAGGGCGAAAATGAGCAGTTCTTC	CASSLLPGGQGENEQFF
NA	TRBV7-8	NA	TRBJ2-3	TGTGCCAGCATGGGGGGCGGGAAAGTAGATACGCAGTATTTT	CASMGGGKVDTQYF
NA	TRBV2	NA	TRBJ2-3	TGTGCCAGCAGCGGACGGATTCGACCCACAGATACGCAGTATTTT	CASSGRIRPTDTQYF
NA	TRBV5-1	NA	TRBJ2-7	TGCGCCAGCAGCCCTTTAGGGGCCTCCTACGAGCAGTACTTC	CASSPLGASYEQYF